The 20 T cell receptor beta chains in this list originate from one sample, sequenced in a study of cytomegalovirus exposure and HLA in healthy donors. The primer mix had 60 Vbeta and 13 Jbeta primers. The repertoire was sequenced with immunoSEQ multiplex PCR; TCRdb's copy has only in-frame clones and lacks some. The data show around 120,000 clones, 81% seen once. Material: PBMCs. These receptors all come from a woman aged 25 to 39 in good health and CMV-seronegative.

The gene calls are TRBV4-2 and TRBJ1-2; 7 bases agree with TRBD1. Trimming at V came to 1 base and at J to 6 bases, leaving 2 bases not matched to a gene. Per germline, CDR1 LGHNA and CDR2 YNFKEQ. CDR3 size: 13 residues. CDR3 sequence: CASSQATGNGYTF. The CDR3 DNA reads as TGTGCCAGCAGCCAAGCGACAGGGAATGGCTACACCTTC.

The V and J genes are TRBV7-8 and TRBJ2-1; D might be TRBD1 (6 bases). Germline CDR1 reads SGHVS; CDR2 reads FQNEAQ. This CDR3 is built from 12 residues. Trimming stripped 5 bases from V and 8 bases from J, with 10 bases between. The CDR3 DNA reads TGTGCCAGCAGCGGTCCAGGGGATGAGCAGTTCTTC. This translates into CASSGPGDEQFF. Supplemented by reference TRBV7-8 and TRBJ2-1, the full variable domain reads GAGVSQSPRYKVAKRGQDVALRCDPISGHVSLFWYQQALGQGPEFLTYFQNEAQLDKSGLPSDRFFAERPEGSVSTLKIQRTQQEDSAVYLCASSGPGDEQFFGPGTRLTVL.

This rearrangement joins TRBV2 to TRBJ1-3, with a possible D match to TRBD1 (6 bases). Germline V gives CDR1 SNHLY, CDR2 FYNNEI. There are 15 residues in the CDR3. V was pared by 6 bases and J by 0 bases, with 12 bases between. The CDR3, as DNA: TGTGCCAGCAGGACAGGACGGAACTCTGGAAACACCATATATTTT. Translating gives CASRTGRNSGNTIYF.

The chain links TRBV11-2 to TRBJ2-2, with TRBD1 identical over 8 bases. Germline V gene data show CDR1 as SGHAT and CDR2 as FQNNGV. The CDR3 spans 16 residues. V lost 0 bases to trimming and J lost 1 base; unmatched junction nucleotides: 1. This chain's CDR3 is CASSLEGTGNTGELFF. The CDR3 DNA sequence: TGTGCCAGCAGCTTAGAAGGGACAGGGAACACCGGGGAGCTGTTTTTT. The whole variable domain, filled in from reference TRBV11-2 and TRBJ2-2, reads EAGVAQSPRYKIIEKRQSVAFWCNPISGHATLYWYQQILGQGPKLLIQFQNNGVVDDSQLPKDRFSAERLKGVDSTLKIQPAKLEDSAVYLCASSLEGTGNTGELFFGEGSRLTVL.

V usage is TRBV27 and J usage is TRBJ2-3; 7 bases are shared with TRBD1. In germline, CDR1 is MNHEY, CDR2 SMNVEV (reference sequence). The CDR3 extends over 16 amino acids. V gave up 1 base and J gave up 1 base; unmatched junction bases: 5. CDR3 bases: TGTGCCAGCAGTTTATTACAGGGGAAAGGCACAGATACGCAGTATTTT. It translates to CASSLLQGKGTDTQYF.

The chain links TRBV28 to TRBJ2-7, with a weak D call TRBD2 (5 bases). Trimming removed 7 bases from V and 0 bases from J, with 10 bases in between. Germline V gives CDR1 MDHEN, CDR2 SYDVKM. The CDR3 totals 13 residues. The CDR3 coding sequence is TGTGCCAGCACGGCGGGCAACTCCTACGAGCAGTACTTC. Translated: CASTAGNSYEQYF.

The chain couples TRBV10-3 to TRBJ2-1; D is ambiguous. The CDR3 sequence is 13 residues long. Trimming shortened V by 8 bases and J by 8 bases, and 16 bases separated the two germline ends. Germline values: CDR1 ENHRY, CDR2 SYGVKD. The DNA for the CDR3 is TGTGCCATCCCACTCATTTTAGTTCATGAGCAGTTCTTC. As protein: CAIPLILVHEQFF.

This clone was observed a few times. The chain recombines TRBV6-5 with TRBJ2-7, with 7 bases identical to TRBD1. J gave up 4 bases and V 5 bases, and 2 bases lay outside the gene matches. CDR3 length equals 12 residues. Germline CDR1 MNHEY, CDR2 SVGAGI. The CDR3 region has the DNA TGTGCCAGCAGTCGGGACAGATACGAGCAGTACTTC. This encodes CASSRDRYEQYF.

With respect to this clone: An end of the junction does not agree with germline; a read error may underlie this. The chain employs TRBV7-7 and TRBJ2-2, with 9 bases matching TRBD1. The CDR3 is made up of 15 amino acids. Germline lookup yields CDR1 SSHAT and CDR2 FNYEAQ (reference sequence). Here the CDR3 DNA reads TGTGCTAGCAGCTCAACACAGGGGGCGGACGGGGAGCTGTTTTTT. Residues: CASSSTQGADGELFF.

The V call is TRBV2, the J call TRBJ2-3; D is unresolved. Germline CDR1 and CDR2: SNHLY and FYNNEI. The V end was cut by 3 bases, the J end by 2 bases, with 9 bases between. The CDR3 has 14 residues. The CDR3 DNA reads TGTGCCAGCAGTGAGCCCAGCGCCACAGATACGCAGTATTTT. Protein: CASSEPSATDTQYF.

The chain combines TRBV10-2 with TRBJ2-7; D is perhaps TRBD1 (5 bases). Germline CDR1 and CDR2: WSHSY and SAAADI. This CDR3 contains 14 residues. The V end was cut by 4 bases, the J end by 0 bases, with 10 bases between. The CDR3 loop is CASSAHDSSYEQYF. The CDR3 DNA reads TGCGCCAGCAGTGCCCACGACAGCTCCTACGAGCAGTACTTC.

This chain connects TRBV27 to TRBJ2-1; no reliable D call. V shed 0 bases and J shed 12 bases, with 12 bases lying between them. This CDR3 has 13 residues. Germline V CDR1 and CDR2: MNHEY, SMNVEV (reference sequence). The CDR3 is CASSLSVRIGQFF. The CDR3 DNA is TGTGCCAGCAGTTTATCGGTAAGAATCGGGCAGTTCTTC.

This clone has only one observation. The chain uses TRBV7-3 and TRBJ2-5; D perhaps matches TRBD2 (5 bases). Deletions cut 1 base from V and 11 bases from J, with 14 bases between. The germline V gene has CDR1 SGHTA and CDR2 FQGTGA. CDR3 length: 13 amino acids. The CDR3 loop reads CASSLNRDGEQYF. For the CDR3, the DNA is TGTGCCAGCAGCTTAAACCGCGACGGGGAGCAGTACTTC.

The genes are TRBV5-1 and TRBJ2-7, with 10 bases identical to TRBD1. CDR1 is SGHRS and CDR2 is YFSETQ in the germline V gene. CDR3 size: 15 residues. Unmatched junction bases numbered 9, after V lost 4 bases and J lost 5 bases. The CDR3 region is CASSPRQGARDEQYF. CDR3 DNA sequence: TGCGCCAGCAGCCCGAGACAGGGGGCGAGGGACGAGCAGTACTTC.

The chain employs TRBV28 and TRBJ1-5; 7 nucleotides match TRBD1. The CDR3 runs to 14 residues. After removal of 10 bases from V and 0 bases from J, the junction contained 6 bases not matched to a gene. Germline V CDR1 and CDR2: MDHEN, SYDVKM. The CDR3 region has the DNA TGTGCCACCGGACAGGTTAATAGCAATCAGCCCCAGCATTTT. Translating it yields CATGQVNSNQPQHF. The whole variable domain, filled in from reference TRBV28 and TRBJ1-5, reads DVKVTQSSRYLVKRTGEKVFLECVQDMDHENMFWYRQDPGLGLRLIYFSYDVKMKEKGDIPEGYSVSREKKERFSLILESASTNQTSMYLCATGQVNSNQPQHFGDGTRLSIL.

Notes on this clone: A junction boundary mismatches the germline segment, possibly from a read error. This sequence joins TRBV2 and TRBJ2-7; 7 bases map to TRBD1. Germline-derived CDR1 and CDR2 are SNHLY and FYNNEI. This CDR3 contains 14 residues. The CDR3 nucleotides are TGTGCCAGCAGCCTCCGGACAGGAGACTACGAGCAGTGCTTC. The encoded protein is CASSLRTGDYEQCF. Drawing the rest from reference TRBV2 and TRBJ2-7, the complete variable domain is EPEVTQTPSHQVTQMGQEVILRCVPISNHLYFYWYRQILGQKVEFLVSFYNNEISEKSEIFDDQFSVERPDGSNFTLKIRSTKLEDSAMYFCASSLRTGDYEQCFGPGTRLTVT.

V usage is TRBV2 and J usage is TRBJ2-7; weak D call: TRBD1 (5 bases). The V end lost 7 bases, the J end lost 2 bases, and 9 bases lay between the germline ends. CDR1 is SNHLY, CDR2 FYNNEI, per germline. This CDR3 spans 12 amino acids. The CDR3 sequence: CASTRQPYEQYF. The DNA of the CDR3 is TGTGCCAGCACGAGACAGCCCTACGAGCAGTACTTC. Full variable domain (rest looked up from reference TRBV2 and TRBJ2-7): EPEVTQTPSHQVTQMGQEVILRCVPISNHLYFYWYRQILGQKVEFLVSFYNNEISEKSEIFDDQFSVERPDGSNFTLKIRSTKLEDSAMYFCASTRQPYEQYFGPGTRLTVT.

The chain employs TRBV27 and TRBJ2-3; D not resolved. The V gene lost 2 bases and the J gene lost 0 bases, with 6 bases spanning the gap. The CDR3 runs 14 residues. CDR1 and CDR2 (germline): MNHEY, SMNVEV (reference sequence). CDR3 loop: CASSLQISTDTQYF. The DNA of the CDR3 is TGTGCCAGCAGTTTACAGATTAGCACAGATACGCAGTATTTT.

This rearrangement joins TRBV7-6 to TRBJ2-2, with 9 bases lining up with TRBD1. Germline CDR1 reads SGHVS; CDR2 reads FNYEAQ. The V and J ends lost 5 bases and 7 bases, in that order; junction bases with no gene match: 8. The length of the CDR3 is 15 residues. CDR3 bases: TGTGCCAGCAGCCTAAACAGGGGGCACGGCGGGGAGCTGTTTTTT. As protein: CASSLNRGHGGELFF. Filled out from reference TRBV7-6 and TRBJ2-2, the complete variable domain reads GAGVSQSPRYKVTKRGQDVALRCDPISGHVSLYWYRQALGQGPEFLTYFNYEAQQDKSGLPNDRFSAERPEGSISTLTIQRTEQRDSAMYRCASSLNRGHGGELFFGEGSRLTVL.

The chain's CDR3 is CAWGTGGEQYF. CDR3 DNA sequence: TGTGCCTGGGGAACAGGGGGCGAGCAGTACTTC. V is TRBV30 and J is TRBJ2-7; 8 bases match TRBD1. Germline V gene sequence: CDR1 GTSNPN, CDR2 SVGIG (reference sequence). This CDR3 has 11 residues. J was trimmed by 6 bases and V by 5 bases; bases with no gene match: 3.